This T cell receptor (beta chain) originates from a study of T cell changes during pregnancy in multiple sclerosis. Sequencing used immunoSEQ multiplex PCR; TCRdb keeps in-frame clones, though not all of them. This table holds around 49,000 clones, 90% found once. The CDR3 is 12 amino acids. Germline V gene sequence: CDR1 SGDLS, CDR2 YYNGEE. Trimming pared 4 bases from V and 5 bases from J, leaving 7 bases between. Sequences were derived from peripheral blood, sampled after pregnancy. The clonotype comes from a female donor in good health, enrolled as a control in a pregnancy study. This chain links TRBV9 with TRBJ1-5, with D perhaps TRBD1 (6 bases). The CDR3 coding sequence is TGTGCCAGCAGCCCAGGGGATCAGCCCCAGCATTTT. Translation gives CASSPGDQPQHF. Based on the CDR3 plus reference TRBV9 and TRBJ1-5, the full variable domain is DSGVTQTPKHLITATGQRVTLRCSPRSGDLSVYWYQQSLDQGLQFLIQYYNGEERAKGNILERFSAQQFPDLHSELNLSSLELGDSALYFCASSPGDQPQHFGDGTRLSIL.